This entry is about one T cell receptor (beta chain). Its antigen is currently not known. The record has no base qualities; no much larger clone is one base away. Sequencing relied on an Illumina HiSeq 2500. Quantitative 5'-RACE with molecular barcodes was used to prepare TCR beta libraries. The authors processed their data as follows. Disease-linked TCR variants were identified with a new computational method built on a probabilistic model of VDJ rearrangement. TCRdb reprocessing: public reads trimmed at Q25 with fastp, clones called with MiXCR, in-frame beta chains kept. Entries that share a CDR3 protein sequence are merged under the most common genes and DNA. The authors' filters were not applied to this entry. The sample contains 250,000 or so distinct CDR3 sequences, roughly a quarter of them found a single time. The ten largest clones represent around 0.64% of the sample. This sample was included in a study of CD8 T cells in ankylosing spondylitis (dated 2017 in TCRdb). About the study as a whole: The study profiled T cell receptor beta repertoires in healthy donors and ankylosing spondylitis patients to find disease-linked TCR variants. The full study cohort comprised 25 ankylosing spondylitis patients and about 110 healthy donors. Peripheral blood samples were taken, and synovial fluid was additionally collected from ankylosing spondylitis patients. What the work shows at the level of the full study, not this receptor alone: According to the report, matched synovial fluid samples from ankylosing spondylitis patients were significantly enriched for the disease-linked clones. Some of the motif variants had been reported before in the synovial fluid and blood of reactive arthritis patients, a finding that suggests common disease-initiation mechanisms. The disease-linked clones had a CD8+ phenotype and were found at relatively low frequencies in peripheral blood. Blood from ankylosing spondylitis patients appeared to be characterized by a TCR beta motif composed of under ten highly homologous amino acid variants.

CDR1 and CDR2 were assigned from the germline V gene as SGDLS and YYNGEE. From the cysteine up to the phenylalanine, the CDR3 has a length of 13 residues. The read is trimmed to its CDR3 DNA, 39 bases read in frame from base 1. V and J lose 0 bases and 6 bases, and a span of 8 bases separates them. The receptor comes from a male donor with ankylosing spondylitis or in good health (not recorded which). Sequencing used blood, either unsorted or a sorted T cell fraction (not recorded which). The rearrangement joined TRBV9 to TRBJ2-3; too little of a D gene remains to name it. The CDR3 is CASSVGEVDTQYF. The DNA reads TGTGCCAGCAGCGTAGGCGAGGTGGATACGCAGTATTTT.